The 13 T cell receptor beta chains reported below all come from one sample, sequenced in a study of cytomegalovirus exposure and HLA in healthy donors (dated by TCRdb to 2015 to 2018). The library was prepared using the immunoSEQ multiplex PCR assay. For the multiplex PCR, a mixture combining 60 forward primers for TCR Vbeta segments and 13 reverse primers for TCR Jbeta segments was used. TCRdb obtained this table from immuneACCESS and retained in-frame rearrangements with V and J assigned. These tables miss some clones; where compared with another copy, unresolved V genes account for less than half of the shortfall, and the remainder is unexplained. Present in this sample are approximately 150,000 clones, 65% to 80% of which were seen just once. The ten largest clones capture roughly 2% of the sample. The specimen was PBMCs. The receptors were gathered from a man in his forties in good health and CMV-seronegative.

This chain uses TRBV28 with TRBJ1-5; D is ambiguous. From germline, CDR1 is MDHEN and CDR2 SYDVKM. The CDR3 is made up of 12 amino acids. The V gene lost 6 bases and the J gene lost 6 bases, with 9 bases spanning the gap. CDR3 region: CASSLGFQPQHF. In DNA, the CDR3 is TGTGCCAGCAGCTTAGGCTTTCAGCCCCAGCATTTT.

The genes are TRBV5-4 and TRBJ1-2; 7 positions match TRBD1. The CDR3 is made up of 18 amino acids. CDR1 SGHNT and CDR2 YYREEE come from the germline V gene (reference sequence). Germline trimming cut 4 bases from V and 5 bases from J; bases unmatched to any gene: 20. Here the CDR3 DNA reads TGTGCCAGCAGCCCCACTCCCACGCCCGGGACAGACCTTTATGGCTACACCTTC. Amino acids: CASSPTPTPGTDLYGYTF.

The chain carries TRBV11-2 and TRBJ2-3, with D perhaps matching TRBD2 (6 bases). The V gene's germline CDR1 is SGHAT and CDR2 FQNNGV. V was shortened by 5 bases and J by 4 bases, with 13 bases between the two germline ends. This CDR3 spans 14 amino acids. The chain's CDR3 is CASSPDYSSDTQYF. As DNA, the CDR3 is TGTGCCAGCAGCCCGGACTATTCTTCAGATACGCAGTATTTT.

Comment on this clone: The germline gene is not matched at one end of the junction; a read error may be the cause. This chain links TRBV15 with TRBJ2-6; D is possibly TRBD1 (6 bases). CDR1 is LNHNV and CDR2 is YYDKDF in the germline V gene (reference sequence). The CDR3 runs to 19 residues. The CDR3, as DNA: TGTGCCACCAGCAGACACCGGGACACAATATTATCTGGGGCCAACGGCCTGACTTTC. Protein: CATSRHRDTILSGANGLTF. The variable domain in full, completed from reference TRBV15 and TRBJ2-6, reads DAMVIQNPRYQVTQFGKPVTLSCSQTLNHNVMYWYQQKSSQAPKLLFHYYDKDFNNEADTPDNFQSRRPNTSFCFLDIRSPGLGDTAMYLCATSRHRDTILSGANGLTFGAGSRLTVL.

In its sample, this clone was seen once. The chain's CDR3 is CASSAPGSYEQYF. DNA for the CDR3: TGTGCCAGCAGTGCCCCGGGCTCCTACGAGCAGTACTTC. V is TRBV6-1 and J is TRBJ2-7; the D is unclear. Germline V CDR1 and CDR2: MNHNS, SASEGT. With 4 bases removed from V and 0 bases from J, the gap between germline ends came to 7 bases. The CDR3 extends over 13 amino acids.

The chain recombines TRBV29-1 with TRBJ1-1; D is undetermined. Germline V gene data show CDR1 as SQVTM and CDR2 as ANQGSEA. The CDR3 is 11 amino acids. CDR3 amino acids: CSGLRESEAFF. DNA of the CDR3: TGCAGTGGTTTACGAGAGTCTGAAGCTTTCTTT.

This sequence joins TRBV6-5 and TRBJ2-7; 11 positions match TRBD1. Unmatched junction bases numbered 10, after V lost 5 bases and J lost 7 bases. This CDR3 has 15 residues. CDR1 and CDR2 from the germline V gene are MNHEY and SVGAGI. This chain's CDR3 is CASSQTGQGAGEQYF. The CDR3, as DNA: TGTGCCAGCAGTCAAACCGGACAGGGGGCGGGGGAGCAGTACTTC.

The CDR3 loop reads CASSSRGVRYGYTF. CDR3 nucleotide sequence: TGTGCCAGCAGCTCTCGGGGTGTCCGGTATGGCTACACCTTC. The chain employs TRBV13 and TRBJ1-2; D is uncertain. Trimming took off 4 bases at V and 5 bases at J, with 14 bases between the two ends. This CDR3 is built from 14 residues. Germline V gene data show CDR1 as PRHDT and CDR2 as FYEKMQ (reference sequence). The whole variable domain, filled in from reference TRBV13 and TRBJ1-2, reads AAGVIQSPRHLIKEKRETATLKCYPIPRHDTVYWYQQGPGQDPQFLISFYEKMQSDKGSIPDRFSAQQFSDYHSELNMSSLELGDSALYFCASSSRGVRYGYTFGSGTRLTVV.

CDR3: CASSAGTSGVQETQYF. CDR3 sequence (DNA): TGTGCCAGCAGCGCCGGGACTAGCGGAGTCCAAGAGACCCAGTACTTC. This chain joins TRBV9 and TRBJ2-5, with TRBD2 matching over 11 bases. Germline lookup yields CDR1 SGDLS and CDR2 YYNGEE. The CDR3 totals 16 residues. V lost 3 bases, J lost 1 base, and 5 bases stayed unmatched.

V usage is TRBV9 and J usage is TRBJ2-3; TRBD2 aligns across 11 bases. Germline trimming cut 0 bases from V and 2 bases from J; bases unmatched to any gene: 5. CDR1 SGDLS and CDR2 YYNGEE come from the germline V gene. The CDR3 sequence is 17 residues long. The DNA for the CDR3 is TGTGCCAGCAGCGTAGACTTAGCGGGAGGGCTCACAGATACGCAGTATTTT. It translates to CASSVDLAGGLTDTQYF.

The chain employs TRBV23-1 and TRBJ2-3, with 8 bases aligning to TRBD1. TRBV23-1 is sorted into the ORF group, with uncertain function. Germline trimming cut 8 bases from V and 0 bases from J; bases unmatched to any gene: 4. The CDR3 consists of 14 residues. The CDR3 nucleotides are TGCGCCAGCTCTCGGACAGGGAGCACAGATACGCAGTATTTT. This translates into CASSRTGSTDTQYF.

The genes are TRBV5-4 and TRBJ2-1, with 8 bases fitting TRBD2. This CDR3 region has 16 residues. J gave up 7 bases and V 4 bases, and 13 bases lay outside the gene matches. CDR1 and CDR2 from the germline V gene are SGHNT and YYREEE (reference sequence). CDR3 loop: CASSQKTSGTRNEQFF. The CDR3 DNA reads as TGTGCCAGCAGCCAAAAAACCTCCGGGACTAGGAATGAGCAGTTCTTC.

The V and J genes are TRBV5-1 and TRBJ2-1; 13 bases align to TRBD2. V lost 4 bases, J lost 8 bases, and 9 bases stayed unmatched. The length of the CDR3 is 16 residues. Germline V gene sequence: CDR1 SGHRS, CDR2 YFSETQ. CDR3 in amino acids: CASSRITSGREYEQFF. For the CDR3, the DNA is TGCGCCAGCAGCCGAATCACTAGCGGGAGGGAATATGAGCAGTTCTTC.